The TCR beta chain described here comes from a study of T cell responses to AZD1222 COVID-19 vaccine. General observations from the study: The donor group comprised mostly white British people and more females; the analysis possibly underestimated clonal diversity. After two AZD1222 doses, spike-specific TCR breadth and depth rose versus day 0. Reports say nearly half of spike-specific TCRs go after unmutated variant regions.

On this clone itself: Its antigen is not identified.

The ends lost 10 bases at V and 4 bases at J; junction bases unmatched: 8. This CDR3 is built from 13 residues. Per germline, CDR1 MDHEN and CDR2 SYDVKM. Data came from immunoSEQ multiplex PCR; TCRdb stores just in-frame clones and leaves some out. This sample yields about 150,000 clones, of which about 87% are seen a single time; 2% to 2.5% belongs to the top ten. The source material was peripheral blood, sampled on day 0 of AZD1222 vaccination. The chain employs TRBV28 and TRBJ1-2, with 8 bases that match TRBD1. The TCR originated in an adult in good health. The CDR3 loop is CATQRGQGYGYTF. CDR3 coding DNA: TGTGCCACCCAGCGTGGACAGGGCTATGGCTACACCTTC.